The 13 T cell receptor beta chains presented below share a single source sample, sequenced in a study of blood T cell repertoires in COVID-19. TCRdb's copy holds only in-frame clones and misses some; the assay was immunoSEQ multiplex PCR. The table records fewer than 150,000 clones, approximately 84% of them present only once. Sequencing used peripheral blood. These receptors were obtained from a woman aged 45-65 years who had recovered from COVID-19.

The chain couples TRBV2 to TRBJ2-7, with 7 bases fitting TRBD1. CDR3 length: 15 amino acids. Germline CDR1 and CDR2: SNHLY and FYNNEI. Trimming cost V 4 bases and J 2 bases; bases outside gene matches: 8. The CDR3 DNA follows: TGTGCCAGCAGTGCGACAGGACAGGACCCCTACGAGCAGTACTTC. Translation gives CASSATGQDPYEQYF.

The sample holds a few counts of this clone. This chain links TRBV7-9 with TRBJ2-1, with 10 bases fitting TRBD2. The CDR3 is made up of 16 amino acids. The ends lost 1 base at V and 7 bases at J; junction bases unmatched: 7. Germline CDR1 and CDR2: SEHNR and FQNEAQ (reference sequence). CDR3 region: CASSLGTSGQRNEQFF. The CDR3 nucleotides read TGTGCCAGCAGCTTAGGGACTAGCGGTCAAAGAAATGAGCAGTTCTTC.

CDR3 nucleotide sequence: TGTGCCAGTTTATCGGGGGGCCTCTACAATGAGCAGTTCTTC. This codes for CASLSGGLYNEQFF. The V call is TRBV18, the J call TRBJ2-1, with D perhaps matching TRBD2 (7 bases). The CDR3 consists of 14 residues. Trimming cost V 9 bases and J 3 bases, with 15 bases left between them. Germline CDR1 reads KGHSH; CDR2 reads LQKENI.

V usage is TRBV6-5 and J usage is TRBJ1-4, with unresolved D. The ends were cut back, 4 bases at V and 1 base at J, with 7 bases in the middle. CDR3 length: 14 amino acids. The germline gives CDR1 MNHEY, CDR2 SVGAGI. CDR3 nucleotide sequence: TGTGCCAGCAGTTGGGGAGGAACTAATGAAAAACTGTTTTTT. It is translated as CASSWGGTNEKLFF.

The chain recombines TRBV5-1 with TRBJ2-2, with a tentative D call TRBD1 (5 bases). The CDR3 is 16 amino acids. CDR1 is SGHRS, CDR2 YFSETQ, per germline. The V gene lost 5 bases and the J gene lost 1 base, with 15 bases spanning the gap. The CDR3 nucleotides read TGCGCCAGCAGACCCTCTCGGACAAGGAACACCGGGGAGCTGTTTTTT. Its protein is CASRPSRTRNTGELFF. The variable domain in full, completed from reference TRBV5-1 and TRBJ2-2, reads KAGVTQTPRYLIKTRGQQVTLSCSPISGHRSVSWYQQTPGQGLQFLFEYFSETQRNKGNFPGRFSGRQFSNSRSEMNVSTLELGDSALYLCASRPSRTRNTGELFFGEGSRLTVL.

In this sample, this clone turned up a few times. The chain joins TRBV6-6 to TRBJ1-1; D gene unclear. Trimming took off 6 bases at V and 7 bases at J, with 12 bases between the two ends. Germline assignment: CDR1 MNHNY and CDR2 SVGAGI (reference sequence). The CDR3 has 12 amino acids. The chain's CDR3 is CASSRPTLEAFF. CDR3 DNA: TGTGCCAGCAGCCGCCCGACACTTGAAGCTTTCTTT.

This clone was observed a single time. The chain has TRBV19 and TRBJ2-5; D is perhaps TRBD2 (6 bases). Trimming removed 6 bases at V and 9 bases at J, with 20 bases between. The CDR3 covers 14 residues. Germline CDR1 reads LNHDA; CDR2 reads SQIVND (reference sequence). The CDR3 DNA reads as TGTGCCAGTAGGGCCGGGAGAAGTTCCTCGGCCCAGTACTTC. It translates to CASRAGRSSSAQYF.

The rearrangement links TRBV9 to TRBJ2-7; 9 positions agree with TRBD2. After removal of 3 bases from V and 2 bases from J, the junction contained 0 bases not matched to a gene. The CDR3 covers 13 residues. Germline lookup yields CDR1 SGDLS and CDR2 YYNGEE. The CDR3 DNA is TGTGCCAGCAGCGCTAGCGGGACCTACGAGCAGTACTTC. Translation gives CASSASGTYEQYF.

J is TRBJ2-3 and V is TRBV5-5; D unclear. From germline, CDR1 is SGHKS and CDR2 YYEKEE (reference sequence). This CDR3 contains 11 residues. The germline V and J ends were trimmed by 1 base and 8 bases, with 5 bases remaining between them. CDR3 residues: CASSLMATQYF. CDR3 DNA sequence: TGTGCCAGCAGCTTGATGGCTACGCAGTATTTT. Full variable domain (rest looked up from reference TRBV5-5 and TRBJ2-3): DAGVTQSPTHLIKTRGQQVTLRCSPISGHKSVSWYQQVLGQGPQFIFQYYEKEERGRGNFPDRFSARQFPNYSSELNVNALLLGDSALYLCASSLMATQYFGPGTRLTVL.

The rearrangement uses TRBV5-5 and TRBJ1-2, with TRBD1 matching 8 bases. The CDR3 is 17 residues long. The trim removed 4 bases at V and 4 bases at J, leaving 15 bases unmatched. Germline V gene sequence: CDR1 SGHKS, CDR2 YYEKEE (reference sequence). Here the CDR3 reads CASSPLSRGHVGYGYTF. In DNA, the CDR3 is TGTGCCAGCAGCCCTCTTAGCAGGGGGCACGTTGGCTATGGCTACACCTTC.

The CDR3 DNA reads as TGTGCCAGCAGCCAATTGGACAGGGGTAACACCATATATTTT. Its protein product is CASSQLDRGNTIYF. The chain joins TRBV3-1 (or the pseudogene TRBV3-2) to TRBJ1-3; 9 bases map to TRBD1. Germline V CDR1 and CDR2: LGHDT, YNNKEL (reference sequence). The CDR3 length is 14 residues. V lost 2 bases, J lost 7 bases, and 3 bases stayed unmatched.

The CDR3 DNA sequence: TGCGCCAGCAGCTTGTCAGCGGGGGAGGCCGGGGAGCTGTTTTTT. The encoded protein is CASSLSAGEAGELFF. The rearrangement joins TRBV5-1 to TRBJ2-2; 8 bases fit TRBD2. CDR1 SGHRS and CDR2 YFSETQ come from the germline V gene. The CDR3 runs to 15 residues. V shed 1 base, J shed 6 bases, and the junction held 5 bases outside the gene matches.

This rearrangement joins TRBV18 to TRBJ1-3; tentatively, D is TRBD1 (6 bases). The V gene's germline CDR1 is KGHSH and CDR2 LQKENI. Trimming stripped 2 bases from V and 2 bases from J, with 13 bases between. There are 16 residues in the CDR3. The CDR3 DNA is TGTGCCAGCTCACCAACAGGGACCAGCACTGGAAACACCATATATTTT. This sequence encodes CASSPTGTSTGNTIYF.